This T cell receptor (beta chain) is from a study of blood T cell repertoires in COVID-19. Study overall: In each case, the material was cDNA or gDNA derived from T cells, B-cell-depleted T cells, or PBMCs.

This table comes from immunoSEQ multiplex PCR, and its TCRdb copy is limited to in-frame clones, with some not included. Here the sample spans about 220,000 clones, about 86% being singletons. CDR1 and CDR2 from the germline V gene are KGHSH and LQKENI. V lost 3 bases and J 7 bases, leaving 19 bases between the germline ends. The CDR3 extends over 16 amino acids. This clone was seen more than once but under ten times. Self-reported history from a screening survey and questionnaire set each donor's cohort. The sample consisted of PBMCs or T cells enriched from blood (not recorded which). The sequence came from a woman in her 40s with acute COVID-19. The rearrangement links TRBV18 to TRBJ1-5; D is ambiguous. In DNA form, the CDR3 reads TGTGCCAGCTCACCGGAGTCGGGCGGGTATCAGCAGCCCCAGCATTTT. Translating it yields CASSPESGGYQQPQHF.